The TCR beta chain under discussion was sequenced for a study of shared clonotypes between healthy human individuals. Assay runs were performed at deep level. Sorted subsets were amplified in replicate PCRs using 200 to 250 ng DNA, some 31,000 T cell genomes. Authors' processing steps: In the immunoSEQ data, sequences were junction-only and lacked quality scores, so filtering differed. TCRdb's copy holds only in-frame clones and misses some; the assay was immunoSEQ multiplex PCR. V, J and clone size are those of that table, while D and trimming were read from the DNA. The table includes over 850,000 clones, about 84% detected once. The germline V gene encodes CDR1 SNHLY and CDR2 FYNNEI. The V end lost 1 base, the J end lost 6 bases, and 13 bases lay between the germline ends. This CDR3 contains 15 residues. This clone was picked up one time.

Sequenced input: memory CD4+ T cells from PBMCs. Subset given: CD45RA-negative fraction. The TCR was taken from a man aged 18-30 years in good health. Some clones in this sample may be carry-over from other donors' samples. The V gene is TRBV2, the J gene TRBJ1-5; D perhaps matches TRBD1 (5 bases). CDR3: CASSEGQGVSQPQHF. The CDR3 DNA reads TGTGCCAGCAGTGAAGGGCAGGGAGTGAGTCAGCCCCAGCATTTT.